Listed here are 3 T cell receptor beta chains from one sample, sequenced in a study of T cells after yellow fever vaccination. A single record per CDR3 protein comes from TCRdb applying MiXCR to the 5' RACE reads. The sample includes 600,000 to 750,000 distinct CDR3 sequences, roughly an eighth of them seen just once. The sample here was PBMCs, taken on the day of the yellow fever booster vaccination. Receptors were obtained from a man aged 25-45 years who received the YFV17D yellow fever vaccine.

Here the CDR3 DNA reads TGTGCCAGCAGCGGCGGGACACTAGTCAATCAGCCCCAGCATTTT. It encodes CASSGGTLVNQPQHF. The V gene is TRBV4-2, the J gene TRBJ1-5; weak D call: TRBD1 (6 bases). Trimming left V 5 bases short and J 3 bases short, with 14 bases between. Germline CDR1 LGHNA, CDR2 YNFKEQ. This CDR3 comprises 15 residues.

This chain links TRBV6-2 or TRBV6-3 with TRBJ1-1; D not certain. The CDR3 runs to 15 residues. V was trimmed by 6 bases and J by 4 bases, leaving 18 bases between them. Per the germline V gene, CDR1 is MNHEY and CDR2 is SVGEGT. Written as DNA, the CDR3 is TGTGCCAGCAGGAAACCCGGGATTCGGGTCACTGAAGCTTTCTTT. This gives the protein CASRKPGIRVTEAFF.

This rearrangement joins TRBV20-1 to TRBJ2-1; a weak D match, TRBD2 (6 bases). Germline CDR1 is DFQATT and CDR2 is SNEGSKA (reference sequence). V was shortened by 0 bases and J by 4 bases, with 19 bases between the two germline ends. The CDR3 sequence is 17 residues long. CDR3 sequence: CSARDFSGKIRYNEQFF. The CDR3, as DNA: TGCAGTGCTAGAGATTTTAGCGGTAAGATTCGGTACAATGAGCAGTTCTTC.